The source of this TCR beta chain is a study of T cells in Graves' hyperthyroidism and ophthalmopathy. RNA transcripts served as the template for amplifying TCR beta CDR3 regions. RT-PCR in the first round (using the HTBI primer set) targeted the TCR CDR3. TCRdb re-derived calls from the multiplex PCR reads in MiXCR, one entry per CDR3 protein. Counted here are 450,000 to 700,000 distinct CDR3 sequences, around 42% occurring once; the ten biggest clones make up around 8%. CDR3 length: 18 residues. Per germline, CDR1 SGHVS and CDR2 FQNEAQ. V lost 4 bases and J lost 3; bases outside the gene matches: 11. With a duration under 2 months, the hyperthyroidism was newly diagnosed in patients aged 18 to 65. Those patients with uncontrolled infection, other autoimmune disease, pregnancy or lactation were excluded. Thyroid ultrasound and orbital computed tomography, with clinical symptoms and serum thyroxine and TRAb, informed diagnoses.

Findings and caveats of the study: Blood also held most thyroid clonotypes expanded beyond 0.001.

On this clonotype: Its antigen is not identified.

The chain joins TRBV7-8 to TRBJ2-2; the match to TRBD1 covers 10 bases. This TCR was recovered from a woman aged 18-30 years with Graves' hyperthyroidism. What was sequenced was peripheral blood or thyroid tissue (not recorded which). CDR3 nucleotides: TGTGCCAGCAGCTCAGACAGGGGGCTTGAAGGCTACACCGGGGAGCTGTTTTTT. Its translation: CASSSDRGLEGYTGELFF.